The clone carrying this T cell receptor (beta chain) appeared many times. TCRdb itself ran the 5' RACE reads through MiXCR, one entry per CDR3 protein. In the table there are 65,000 to 70,000 distinct CDR3 sequences, roughly 11% of which are singletons. This entry is derived from a study of early T cells in non-severe SARS-CoV-2 infection. With 7 bases removed from V and 0 bases from J, the gap between germline ends came to 10 bases. This CDR3 region has 14 residues. Looked up from germline, CDR1 is MDHEN and CDR2 is SYDVKM. Sequenced sample: whole blood. The gene calls are TRBV28 and TRBJ2-1; D is ambiguous. This receptor was obtained from an adult who was a healthcare worker with PCR-confirmed SARS-CoV-2 infection or an uninfected control (not recorded which). In DNA form, the CDR3 reads TGTGCCAGCAACGTCCTTAGCTCCTACAATGAGCAGTTCTTC. Its protein is CASNVLSSYNEQFF.